This T cell receptor beta chain was documented in a study of CXCR3-negative and CXCR3-positive naive CD8 T cells. UMI-tagged TRB cDNA libraries were built via 5' RACE. Reprocessing the 5' RACE reads, TCRdb reports a single entry for every CDR3 protein and omits DNA. The table lists about 89,000 distinct CDR3 sequences. Study-wide results and limits: The TRB CDR3s that CXCR3-positive naive cells carried were more hydrophobic than those of CXCR3-negative naive cells.

The CDR3 contains 14 residues. To note about this clonotype: Its target is not known.

The chain recombines TRBV21-1 with TRBJ1-1; as DNA is missing, the TRBD1 call by TCRdb cannot be tested. TRBV21-1 is given as a pseudogene. The specimen sequenced was naive CXCR3+ CD8+ T cells from blood. Subset noted: CD45RO-CCR7+CD27+CD95- naive CD8+ T cells expressing CXCR3 (TNR3+). This TCR was recovered from a human donor in good health. Some clones in this sample may be carry-over from other donors' samples. The CDR3 region is CASSSQGADTEAFF.